Shown below are 8 T cell receptor beta chains from a single sample sequenced in a study of shared clonotypes between healthy human individuals. Sequencing was performed with immunoSEQ multiplex PCR; in TCRdb, only in-frame clones are kept and a portion is missing. The table has about 2.1 million clones, more than 85% seen once; the top ten hold more than 1.5%. CD45RO-negative cells were positively selected for CCR7, leaving out terminally differentiated effector memory CD45RA+ cells. The sample comprised naive CD8+ T cells from PBMCs. These receptors were obtained from a man younger than 30 in good health. Some clones in this sample may be carry-over from other donors' samples.

This chain connects TRBV5-1 to TRBJ2-2; D might be TRBD2 (6 bases). In germline, CDR1 is SGHRS, CDR2 YFSETQ. With 5 bases removed from V and 4 bases from J, the gap between germline ends came to 15 bases. The CDR3 loop spans 15 amino acids. CDR3 amino acids: CASRWRQEGTGELFF. The CDR3 DNA is TGCGCCAGCAGATGGCGGCAGGAGGGCACCGGGGAGCTGTTTTTT. The full variable domain, rest sourced from reference TRBV5-1 and TRBJ2-2, is KAGVTQTPRYLIKTRGQQVTLSCSPISGHRSVSWYQQTPGQGLQFLFEYFSETQRNKGNFPGRFSGRQFSNSRSEMNVSTLELGDSALYLCASRWRQEGTGELFFGEGSRLTVL.

This sequence joins TRBV4-1 and TRBJ2-1; 12 bases line up with TRBD2. The CDR3 consists of 16 residues. CDR1 and CDR2 from the germline V gene are MGHRA and YSYEKL. J gave up 8 bases and V 0 bases, and 5 bases lay outside the gene matches. CDR3 residues: CASSQDPSGRADEQFF. The CDR3 bases are TGCGCCAGCAGCCAAGACCCTAGCGGGAGGGCGGATGAGCAGTTCTTC.

V is TRBV28 and J is TRBJ2-7, with a tentative D call TRBD1 (5 bases). From germline, CDR1 is MDHEN and CDR2 SYDVKM. V was clipped by 1 base and J by 0 bases, with 7 bases between them. The CDR3 totals 14 residues. CDR3 in amino acids: CASSLFDSSYEQYF. For the CDR3, the DNA is TGTGCCAGCAGTTTATTCGACAGCTCCTACGAGCAGTACTTC.

V gene TRBV28 combines with J gene TRBJ1-1, with D perhaps TRBD1 (5 bases). V was shortened by 6 bases and J by 5 bases, with 19 bases between the two germline ends. The CDR3 has 15 residues. Per the germline V gene, CDR1 is MDHEN and CDR2 is SYDVKM. The CDR3 reads CASRIATGGWTEAFF. CDR3 coding DNA: TGTGCCAGCAGAATAGCAACCGGGGGGTGGACTGAAGCTTTCTTT.

The chain carries TRBV6-5 and TRBJ2-1, with 8 bases matching TRBD2. Germline trimming cut 3 bases from V and 6 bases from J; bases unmatched to any gene: 4. Looked up from germline, CDR1 is MNHEY and CDR2 is SVGAGI. The CDR3 length is 14 residues. CDR3 sequence reads: CASSYDSGSNEQFF. The CDR3 coding sequence is TGTGCCAGCAGTTATGACAGCGGGAGCAATGAGCAGTTCTTC.

The chain employs TRBV7-9 and TRBJ2-7; 9 nucleotides align to TRBD1. CDR1 and CDR2 from the germline V gene are SEHNR and FQNEAQ (reference sequence). This CDR3 region has 15 residues. J was trimmed by 5 bases and V by 5 bases; bases with no gene match: 10. CDR3 nucleotides: TGTGCCAGCAGCCAATCCGGGACAGGGCTGCACGAGCAGTACTTC. It is translated as CASSQSGTGLHEQYF.

The V call is TRBV29-1, the J call TRBJ2-6; D remains ambiguous. Germline CDR1 reads SQVTM; CDR2 reads ANQGSEA. The CDR3 has 12 residues. Trimming cost V 7 bases and J 2 bases, with 6 bases left between them. The CDR3 protein is CSAITGANVLTF. CDR3 coding DNA: TGCAGCGCCATCACTGGGGCCAACGTCCTGACTTTC.

The chain uses TRBV27 and TRBJ1-5; 7 bases agree with TRBD1. This CDR3 contains 14 residues. J lost 11 bases, V lost 3 bases, and 10 bases had no gene match. The germline gives CDR1 MNHEY, CDR2 SMNVEV (reference sequence). CDR3 residues: CASSFGTSQGAQHF. CDR3 nucleotide sequence: TGTGCCAGCAGTTTCGGCACATCCCAGGGGGCCCAGCATTTT.